Each of the 29 T cell receptor beta chains below was sequenced from the same sample in a study of blood T cell repertoires in COVID-19. Some clones are missing from TCRdb's copy, which holds only in-frame ones; the method was immunoSEQ multiplex PCR. The sample records fewer than 500,000 clones, 81% being singletons. Sequencing was done on a sample of peripheral blood. These receptors came from a human donor with acute or convalescent COVID-19. The donor label of this sample is uncertain.

The gene calls are TRBV19 and TRBJ1-1; D not certain. The CDR3 is made up of 11 amino acids. Trimming stripped 5 bases from V and 2 bases from J, with 3 bases between. Germline V gene lookup returns CDR1 LNHDA and CDR2 SQIVND (reference sequence). Written as DNA, the CDR3 is TGTGCCAGTAGTGTAAACACTGAAGCTTTCTTT. Its translation is CASSVNTEAFF.

This clone was observed a handful of times. The J gene is TRBJ1-2, the V gene TRBV29-1, with D possibly TRBD1 on 5 matching bases. This CDR3 region has 12 residues. CDR1 and CDR2 from the germline V gene are SQVTM and ANQGSEA. V lost 4 bases to trimming and J lost 4 bases, with 10 bases between them. As DNA, the CDR3 is TGCAGCGTTGTTGCAGGGCGCTATGGCTACACCTTC. Translated: CSVVAGRYGYTF.

The gene calls are TRBV6-5 and TRBJ1-2, with 7 nucleotides matching TRBD1. Looked up from germline, CDR1 is MNHEY and CDR2 is SVGAGI. This CDR3 spans 14 amino acids. Trimming cost V 5 bases and J 8 bases; bases outside gene matches: 11. This chain's CDR3 is CASSRTLTGQGYTF. The CDR3 nucleotides read TGTGCCAGCAGTAGAACCTTGACAGGGCAGGGCTACACCTTC.

Notes on this clone: Other DNA sequences from this sample encode an identical CDR3 as well. The chain links TRBV2 to TRBJ2-2, with D hard to call. Germline lookup yields CDR1 SNHLY and CDR2 FYNNEI. The germline V and J ends were trimmed by 3 bases and 0 bases, with 8 bases remaining between them. The CDR3 is made up of 15 amino acids. The CDR3 is CASSEAAANTGELFF. In DNA, the CDR3 is TGTGCCAGCAGTGAGGCGGCTGCGAACACCGGGGAGCTGTTTTTT.

This rearrangement joins TRBV18 to TRBJ1-1; a weak D match, TRBD1 (5 bases). CDR3 length equals 13 residues. V was trimmed by 2 bases and J by 11 bases, leaving 15 bases between them. CDR1 and CDR2 (germline): KGHSH, LQKENI. DNA for the CDR3: TGTGCCAGCTCACCATGGGATTCAGGGCAGGCTTTCTTT. Residues: CASSPWDSGQAFF.

V gene TRBV28 combines with J gene TRBJ1-2; TRBD1 aligns across 7 bases. The CDR3 consists of 15 residues. CDR1 and CDR2 from the germline V gene are MDHEN and SYDVKM. The V and J ends lost 3 bases and 4 bases, in that order; junction bases with no gene match: 8. The CDR3 loop reads CASSFQGEVVYGYTF. The CDR3 DNA reads TGTGCCAGCAGTTTTCAGGGGGAGGTGGTCTATGGCTACACCTTC.

The chain is built from TRBV6-5 and TRBJ1-6; 8 nucleotides match TRBD1. CDR1 is MNHEY, CDR2 SVGAGI, per germline. The V segment lost 5 bases and the J segment 9 bases; nucleotides outside the gene matches: 6. The CDR3 runs 14 residues. CDR3 in amino acids: CASSPPGGGSPLHF. The CDR3 region has the DNA TGTGCCAGCAGTCCCCCAGGGGGCGGTTCACCCCTCCACTTT.

The rearrangement links TRBV7-9 to TRBJ2-2, with D maybe TRBD1 (5 bases). The V gene lost 10 bases and the J gene lost 6 bases, with 18 bases spanning the gap. The CDR3 runs 14 residues. CDR1 is SEHNR and CDR2 is FQNEAQ in the germline V gene (reference sequence). The DNA for the CDR3 is TGTGCCACCCCCAGGGAAAGGATCGCCGGGGAGCTGTTTTTT. Protein sequence: CATPRERIAGELFF.

CDR3 in amino acids: CASNLVPTGNTEAFF. The CDR3 nucleotides are TGTGCCAGCAACCTTGTCCCGACAGGGAACACTGAAGCTTTCTTT. The chain combines TRBV7-2 with TRBJ1-1, with TRBD1 as a possible D gene (6 bases). The CDR3 has 15 amino acids. Trimming cost V 7 bases and J 1 base, with 16 bases left between them. Germline CDR1 and CDR2: SGHTA and FQGNSA.

CDR3 in amino acids: CASSEAVGQGATDTQYF. The CDR3 nucleotides read TGTGCCAGCAGTGAAGCTGTGGGACAGGGGGCCACAGATACGCAGTATTTT. This chain links TRBV6-1 with TRBJ2-3; TRBD1 matches at 12 bases. From germline, CDR1 is MNHNS and CDR2 SASEGT. The V gene end was trimmed by 0 bases and the J gene end by 2 bases; junction bases not matched to a gene: 3. The CDR3 sequence is 17 residues long.

The J gene is TRBJ2-7, the V gene TRBV7-8; tentative D call: TRBD2 (6 bases). The V and J ends lost 6 bases and 2 bases respectively, with 14 bases between them. From germline, CDR1 is SGHVS and CDR2 FQNEAQ. The CDR3 runs to 14 residues. CDR3 sequence reads: CASRQSGSTYEQYF. CDR3 nucleotide sequence: TGTGCCAGCAGACAAAGCGGGTCCACCTACGAGCAGTACTTC.

This clone was observed a few times. The rearrangement uses TRBV4-2 and TRBJ1-2; TRBD1 is a possible D gene (6 bases). The CDR3 length is 15 residues. V lost 1 base to trimming and J lost 4 bases, with 13 bases between them. Germline-derived CDR1 and CDR2 are LGHNA and YNFKEQ. DNA for the CDR3: TGTGCCAGCAGCCAAGGGGGCAGGGGTGGCTATGGCTACACCTTC. This gives the protein CASSQGGRGGYGYTF.

The CDR3 DNA reads as TGTGCCAGCAGCAGGGACATCCCCTACAATGAGCAGTTCTTC. Translation: CASSRDIPYNEQFF. The chain has TRBV28 and TRBJ2-1, with a possible D match to TRBD1 (6 bases). Germline lookup yields CDR1 MDHEN and CDR2 SYDVKM. V gave up 6 bases and J gave up 2 bases, with 11 bases separating them. The CDR3 covers 14 residues.

The chain is built from TRBV9 and TRBJ1-1; D is possibly TRBD1 (6 bases). CDR3 length: 15 residues. V shed 0 bases and J shed 4 bases, with 13 bases lying between them. The V gene's germline CDR1 is SGDLS and CDR2 YYNGEE. CDR3 region: CASSVGQGYFTEAFF. In nucleotides, the CDR3 is TGTGCCAGCAGCGTAGGTCAGGGGTACTTCACTGAAGCTTTCTTT.

V gene TRBV5-1 combines with J gene TRBJ1-3; 7 nucleotides match TRBD1. Germline values: CDR1 SGHRS, CDR2 YFSETQ. The length of the CDR3 is 15 residues. V gave up 4 bases and J gave up 0 bases; unmatched junction bases: 4. The CDR3 nucleotides are TGCGCCAGCAGCGTGACAGGGCACTCTGGAAACACCATATATTTT. It encodes CASSVTGHSGNTIYF.

V usage is TRBV6-6 and J usage is TRBJ1-6; no definite D call. The CDR3 consists of 16 residues. V was pared by 0 bases and J by 9 bases, with 15 bases between. CDR1 is MNHNY and CDR2 is SVGAGI in the germline V gene (reference sequence). CDR3 sequence (DNA): TGTGCCAGCAGTTACTCGACCCGAGCACGCGGTTCACCCCTCCACTTT. It translates to CASSYSTRARGSPLHF.

This rearrangement joins TRBV7-9 to TRBJ1-4; D is unresolved. V lost 5 bases and J lost 3, with 13 bases in between. The germline V gene encodes CDR1 SEHNR and CDR2 FQNEAQ (reference sequence). The CDR3 covers 15 residues. The CDR3 DNA is TGTGCCAGCAGCGGATCTCCGCGGGCTAATGAAAAACTGTTTTTT. It is translated as CASSGSPRANEKLFF.

The V call is TRBV5-1, the J call TRBJ2-5, with TRBD1 matching over 9 bases. The CDR3 is 16 amino acids. The germline V gene has CDR1 SGHRS and CDR2 YFSETQ. The trim removed 5 bases at V and 0 bases at J, leaving 8 bases unmatched. The chain's CDR3 is CASSLGQGLYQETQYF. CDR3 sequence (DNA): TGCGCCAGCAGTCTAGGACAGGGGCTGTACCAAGAGACCCAGTACTTC.

This rearrangement joins TRBV5-1 to TRBJ2-5, with 8 bases matching TRBD2. V lost 3 bases to trimming and J lost 1 base; unmatched junction nucleotides: 20. Germline CDR1 SGHRS, CDR2 YFSETQ. The CDR3 runs 20 residues. This CDR3 reads CASSWGTSSGRLLPQETQYF. DNA for the CDR3: TGCGCCAGCAGCTGGGGGACTAGTTCGGGCCGGTTGCTGCCCCAAGAGACCCAGTACTTC.

V is TRBV5-1 and J is TRBJ2-1, with 12 nucleotides matching TRBD2. Per germline, CDR1 SGHRS and CDR2 YFSETQ. CDR3 length equals 16 residues. V shed 0 bases and J 3 bases; nucleotides not matched to a gene: 1. The CDR3 region is CASSLVLAGGYNEQFF. DNA of the CDR3: TGCGCCAGCAGCTTGGTACTAGCGGGGGGCTACAATGAGCAGTTCTTC. The whole variable domain, filled in from reference TRBV5-1 and TRBJ2-1, reads KAGVTQTPRYLIKTRGQQVTLSCSPISGHRSVSWYQQTPGQGLQFLFEYFSETQRNKGNFPGRFSGRQFSNSRSEMNVSTLELGDSALYLCASSLVLAGGYNEQFFGPGTRLTVL.

The chain is built from TRBV18 and TRBJ2-1, with TRBD2 matching 9 bases. Germline lookup yields CDR1 KGHSH and CDR2 LQKENI. This CDR3 has 20 amino acids. V lost 0 bases to trimming and J lost 3 bases; unmatched junction nucleotides: 15. For the CDR3, the DNA is TGTGCCAGCTCACCACCTACTAGCGGGCAGCTTAGGCTAAACTACAATGAGCAGTTCTTC. It codes for CASSPPTSGQLRLNYNEQFF. Looking up the rest from reference TRBV18 and TRBJ2-1 gives the full variable domain: NAGVMQNPRHLVRRRGQEARLRCSPMKGHSHVYWYRQLPEEGLKFMVYLQKENIIDESGMPKERFSAEFPKEGPSILRIQQVVRGDSAAYFCASSPPTSGQLRLNYNEQFFGPGTRLTVL.

The rearrangement joins TRBV7-2 to TRBJ2-2; no definite D call. Germline-derived CDR1 and CDR2 are SGHTA and FQGNSA. The V and J ends lost 1 base and 6 bases respectively, with 12 bases between them. The CDR3 sequence is 15 residues long. CDR3 in DNA: TGTGCCAGCAGCTTAGAGGTTCGGGTGCCCGGGGAGCTGTTTTTT. Amino acids: CASSLEVRVPGELFF.

The chain combines TRBV6-1 with TRBJ1-1; D gene ambiguous. Per germline, CDR1 MNHNS and CDR2 SASEGT. V dropped 2 bases and J dropped 1 base, with 5 bases sitting between them. The CDR3 consists of 13 residues. CDR3 coding DNA: TGTGCCAGCAGTGAACAACAGAACACTGAAGCTTTCTTT. Its translation is CASSEQQNTEAFF.

The CDR3 loop reads CASSPTGYYNSPLHF. The CDR3 nucleotides read TGTGCCAGCAGCCCGACAGGGTACTATAATTCACCCCTCCACTTT. The chain links TRBV6-5 to TRBJ1-6, with 7 bases aligning to TRBD1. Unmatched junction bases numbered 5, after V lost 6 bases and J lost 3 bases. There are 15 residues in the CDR3. The germline gives CDR1 MNHEY, CDR2 SVGAGI.

The rearrangement links TRBV6-5 to TRBJ1-2; 9 positions agree with TRBD1. Germline V gene data show CDR1 as MNHEY and CDR2 as SVGAGI. V trimming: 4 bases; J trimming: 5 bases; junction bases outside the gene matches: 5. CDR3 length: 14 amino acids. The CDR3 DNA sequence: TGTGCCAGCAGTTCCGACAGGGGGGCTTATGGCTACACCTTC. Encoded protein: CASSSDRGAYGYTF.

The V gene is TRBV4-1, the J gene TRBJ1-1; D call uncertain. The germline V gene encodes CDR1 MGHRA and CDR2 YSYEKL. This CDR3 has 13 amino acids. V lost 1 base and J lost 4, with 7 bases in between. CDR3 loop: CASSQVHGTEAFF. The CDR3 bases are TGCGCCAGCAGCCAAGTCCACGGCACTGAAGCTTTCTTT.

This clone was found once. This chain joins TRBV2 and TRBJ2-7, with TRBD1 matching 9 bases. Germline V gene lookup returns CDR1 SNHLY and CDR2 FYNNEI. With 4 bases clipped from V and 7 bases from J, the junction kept 11 bases outside the gene matches. This CDR3 has 15 amino acids. CDR3 sequence: CASSVWDRVSGEQYF. For the CDR3, the DNA is TGTGCCAGCAGTGTCTGGGACAGGGTGTCGGGTGAGCAGTACTTC.

This chain links TRBV19 with TRBJ1-5; TRBD1 might be the D (5 bases). The CDR3 contains 14 residues. Germline V gene sequence: CDR1 LNHDA, CDR2 SQIVND (reference sequence). The V end was cut by 4 bases, the J end by 2 bases, with 9 bases between. In DNA form, the CDR3 reads TGTGCCAGTAGTAAGGGGTTGGGCAATCAGCCCCAGCATTTT. This sequence encodes CASSKGLGNQPQHF.

The chain combines TRBV5-1 with TRBJ2-5; a weak D match, TRBD2 (6 bases). The V end lost 4 bases, the J end lost 4 bases, and 11 bases lay between the germline ends. The CDR3 covers 13 residues. Germline CDR1 is SGHRS and CDR2 is YFSETQ. CDR3 coding DNA: TGCGCCAGCAGCCCGGGGGTTCTAGAGACCCAGTACTTC. Translating it yields CASSPGVLETQYF.